This passage covers 14 T cell receptor beta chains from one sample sequenced in a study of control samples from healthy donors and cancer patients. Clones were sequenced by immunoSEQ multiplex PCR, and TCRdb holds only the in-frame ones, with some missing. The top ten clones hold roughly 21% of a sample with approximately 86,000 clones, roughly nine tenths of them seen once. The sample consisted of blood. These receptors were taken from a man aged 25-40 years in good health.

The J gene is TRBJ2-7, the V gene TRBV3-1 (or the pseudogene TRBV3-2); no clear D gene. This CDR3 region has 13 residues. Germline CDR1 is LGHDT and CDR2 is YNNKEL (reference sequence). V gave up 0 bases and J gave up 2 bases, with 5 bases separating them. CDR3 amino acids: CASSQDPPYEQYF. The CDR3 bases are TGTGCCAGCAGCCAAGATCCCCCCTACGAGCAGTACTTC.

This rearrangement joins TRBV5-8 to TRBJ2-1; 10 nucleotides align to TRBD2. CDR3 length: 12 amino acids. CDR1 is SGHTS, CDR2 YDEGEE, per germline. Unmatched junction bases numbered 0, after V lost 4 bases and J lost 8 bases. The CDR3 coding sequence is TGTGCCAGCAGCCTAGCGGGGGATGAGCAGTTCTTC. It encodes CASSLAGDEQFF. The full variable domain, rest sourced from reference TRBV5-8 and TRBJ2-1, is EAGVTQSPTHLIKTRGQQATLRCSPISGHTSVYWYQQALGLGLQFLLWYDEGEERNRGNFPPRFSGRQFPNYSSELNVNALELEDSALYLCASSLAGDEQFFGPGTRLTVL.

CDR3 DNA sequence: TGTGCCAGCAGCCCCGGGGAGGGCCCAAATCAGCCCCAGCATTTT. Translated: CASSPGEGPNQPQHF. The rearrangement links TRBV5-8 to TRBJ1-5, with unresolved D. Germline lookup yields CDR1 SGHTS and CDR2 YDEGEE. The V and J ends lost 4 bases and 4 bases respectively, with 15 bases between them. The CDR3 spans 15 residues.

The chain couples TRBV28 to TRBJ1-5; 8 bases match TRBD1. CDR1 is MDHEN and CDR2 is SYDVKM in the germline V gene. The CDR3 covers 16 residues. Trimming took 6 bases from V and 4 from J; bases not matched to a gene: 11. The DNA for the CDR3 is TGTGCCAGCAGAGAGATCGGGACAGGAAGAAATCAGCCCCAGCATTTT. Protein product: CASREIGTGRNQPQHF.

The rearrangement links TRBV4-1 to TRBJ1-5; D is undetermined. CDR3 size: 15 residues. The V end was cut by 0 bases, the J end by 3 bases, with 9 bases between. Germline V gene sequence: CDR1 MGHRA, CDR2 YSYEKL. For the CDR3, the DNA is TGCGCCAGCAGCCAAGATTTGGCAGACAATCAGCCCCAGCATTTT. Translation: CASSQDLADNQPQHF.

The rearrangement uses TRBV27 and TRBJ1-5, with a weak D call TRBD1 (5 bases). Trimming shortened V by 2 bases and J by 6 bases, and 8 bases separated the two germline ends. Germline values: CDR1 MNHEY, CDR2 SMNVEV (reference sequence). The length of the CDR3 is 13 residues. Here the CDR3 DNA reads TGTGCCAGCAGTTTACAGGGTCGTCAGCCCCAGCATTTT. Protein product: CASSLQGRQPQHF.

This clone turned up a few times. The chain joins TRBV7-9 to TRBJ1-2; D is perhaps TRBD1 (5 bases). CDR1 and CDR2 from the germline V gene are SEHNR and FQNEAQ (reference sequence). Trimming shortened V by 0 bases and J by 8 bases, and 13 bases separated the two germline ends. The CDR3 extends over 14 amino acids. The CDR3 region is CASSLAGRVEGYTF. The CDR3 DNA reads as TGTGCCAGCAGCTTAGCGGGCAGGGTAGAGGGCTACACCTTC.

This clone was recorded at least ten times. The chain employs TRBV7-2 and TRBJ2-7; 7 positions match TRBD1. The germline gives CDR1 SGHTA, CDR2 FQGNSA. This CDR3 has 12 amino acids. V lost 5 bases and J lost 6; bases outside the gene matches: 4. In nucleotides, the CDR3 is TGTGCCAGCAGCCAGGGACAGAGCGAGCAGTACTTC. Protein sequence: CASSQGQSEQYF.

The rearrangement links TRBV11-2 to TRBJ2-6; 7 positions agree with TRBD2. From germline, CDR1 is SGHAT and CDR2 FQNNGV. The J segment lost 0 bases and the V segment lost 5 bases, leaving 4 bases of the junction unmatched. CDR3 length equals 16 residues. CDR3 amino acids: CASSRGVYSGANVLTF. CDR3 coding DNA: TGTGCCAGCAGCCGGGGGGTTTACTCTGGGGCCAACGTCCTGACTTTC.

The V and J genes are TRBV5-6 and TRBJ2-1; no clear D gene. Germline-derived CDR1 and CDR2 are SGHDT and YYEEEE. V lost 1 base and J 3 bases, leaving 8 bases between the germline ends. There are 14 residues in the CDR3. CDR3 sequence reads: CASSLLGIYNEQFF. The CDR3 DNA reads as TGTGCCAGCAGCTTGCTGGGGATCTACAATGAGCAGTTCTTC.

This chain joins TRBV6-5 and TRBJ1-1; tentatively, D is TRBD1 (5 bases). CDR1 and CDR2 from the germline V gene are MNHEY and SVGAGI. The CDR3 contains 11 residues. Trimming removed 5 bases at V and 6 bases at J, with 7 bases between. CDR3 nucleotide sequence: TGTGCCAGCAGTCGGGGCGCTGAAGCTTTCTTT. This codes for CASSRGAEAFF.

The count of this clone is one. The gene calls are TRBV6-5 and TRBJ2-5, with 13 nucleotides matching TRBD2. V gave up 6 bases and J gave up 5 bases; unmatched junction bases: 6. The CDR3 runs to 15 residues. Germline assignment: CDR1 MNHEY and CDR2 SVGAGI. The CDR3 DNA follows: TGTGCCAGCAGAAGACTAGCGGGGGGCCGGGAGACCCAGTACTTC. Amino acid sequence: CASRRLAGGRETQYF.

The chain employs TRBV2 and TRBJ2-1, with TRBD2 matching over 7 bases. Germline V gene data show CDR1 as SNHLY and CDR2 as FYNNEI. The V and J ends lost 7 bases and 0 bases, in that order; junction bases with no gene match: 12. This CDR3 is 17 amino acids long. CDR3 DNA sequence: TGTGCCAGCAATGGGGTGGTGGGCGGGGGCTCCTACAATGAGCAGTTCTTC. As protein: CASNGVVGGGSYNEQFF.

The chain has TRBV6-5 and TRBJ2-5; weak D call: TRBD2 (6 bases). CDR3 length: 16 amino acids. Germline V gene lookup returns CDR1 MNHEY and CDR2 SVGAGI. V was cut by 0 bases and J by 1 base, with 12 bases left in between. The DNA for the CDR3 is TGTGCCAGCAGTTACTCGACGGGGGAACTCCAAGAGACCCAGTACTTC. Translated, it gives CASSYSTGELQETQYF.